These T cell receptor beta chains were read from a single sample in a study of blood T cell repertoires in COVID-19. Assay: immunoSEQ multiplex PCR; the TCRdb copy retains only in-frame clones and omits some. The table includes around 300,000 clones, roughly 89% detected once. The sequenced material came from peripheral blood. These receptors all stem from a man over 45 with acute or convalescent COVID-19. The CDR3 runs from the conserved cysteine through the conserved F or W. D genes are given only for firm matches. Clone size is stated in some rows and not others, as once, few, many or a class when expanded.

j_gene,abundance,v_gene,d_gene,CDR3nt,CDR3aa
TRBJ1-1,NA,TRBV6-6,NA,TGTGCCAGCAGTTGGAGGGACGGCCATGAAGCTTTCTTT,CASSWRDGHEAFF
TRBJ1-1,NA,TRBV5-6,NA,TGTGCCAGCAAAAGGGCAGGGGAGACTGAAGCTTTCTTT,CASKRAGETEAFF
TRBJ1-2,NA,TRBV25-1,TRBD1,TGTGCCAGCAGGGACAGGGAGGAATATGGCTACACCTTC,CASRDREEYGYTF
TRBJ2-5,NA,TRBV11-2,NA,TGTGCCAGCACCTATGGCCAAGAGACCCAGTACTTC,CASTYGQETQYF
TRBJ2-2,NA,TRBV5-1,TRBD1,TGCGCCAGCAGCACGACAGGGGGGGCCGGGGAGCTGTTTTTT,CASSTTGGAGELFF
TRBJ2-7,NA,TRBV11-2,TRBD2,TGTGCCAGCAGCCCGGGGACTAGCGGGGGTCTCTACGAGCAGTACTTC,CASSPGTSGGLYEQYF
TRBJ2-5,NA,TRBV5-1,TRBD2,TGCGCCAGCAGCTTGGCGGGGGGAGGAGAGACCCAGTACTTC,CASSLAGGGETQYF
TRBJ1-2,NA,TRBV11-2,NA,TGTGCCAGCAGCTCAGGAAGTGGGGCCTATGGCTACACCTTC,CASSSGSGAYGYTF
TRBJ2-1,NA,TRBV24-1,TRBD1,TGTGCCACCAGTGACCCGACAGGGGACAATGAGCAGTTCTTC,CATSDPTGDNEQFF
TRBJ2-7,NA,TRBV9,NA,TGTGCCAGCAGTAGAAATACGGGACGGGGGTTCGGCGAGCAGTACTTC,CASSRNTGRGFGEQYF
TRBJ1-6,NA,TRBV27,NA,TGTGCCAGCAGCCGCAACTTTAATTCACCCCTCCACTTT,CASSRNFNSPLHF
TRBJ1-3,NA,TRBV5-1,NA,TGCGCCAGCAGCGCCCTACAGGGCTCTGGAAACACCATATATTTT,CASSALQGSGNTIYF
TRBJ1-3,once,TRBV7-2,NA,TGTGCCAGCAGCTTATCTGGGGGGGACTACACCATATATTTT,CASSLSGGDYTIYF
TRBJ2-3,once,TRBV7-3,TRBD2,TGTGCCAGCAGCTTAACTGGACTAGCCGGTACGCAGTATTTT,CASSLTGLAGTQYF
TRBJ1-2,NA,TRBV12-5,NA,TGTGCTAGTGGTTTGTTCCCTCCCGGGACAATCAATGGCTACACCTTC,CASGLFPPGTINGYTF
TRBJ2-2,NA,TRBV27,NA,TGTGCCAGCAGTTTCAGGGAGGAGACCGGGGAGCTGTTTTTT,CASSFREETGELFF
TRBJ2-7,NA,TRBV15,TRBD1,TGTGCCACCAGCAGGGGACAGGGGGCTTACAGCGAGCAGTACTTC,CATSRGQGAYSEQYF
TRBJ2-7,NA,TRBV19,TRBD1,TGTGCCAGTAGTATAGATCTTAGGACAGGGGTTTACTACGAGCAGTACTTC,CASSIDLRTGVYYEQYF
TRBJ1-1,NA,TRBV12-3/TRBV12-4,NA,TGTGCCAGCAGTTTAAGACGGGACACTGAAGCTTTCTTT,CASSLRRDTEAFF
TRBJ2-7,NA,TRBV19,TRBD1,TGTGCCAGTAGTTCTGCCGGGACAGGGGGGGCCGGTTCCTACGAGCAGTACTTC,CASSSAGTGGAGSYEQYF
TRBJ1-3,NA,TRBV9,NA,TGTGCCAGCAGCGTAGCCGATTCCAGGGGCACTGGAAACACCATATATTTT,CASSVADSRGTGNTIYF
TRBJ1-4,NA,TRBV2,TRBD1,TGTGCCAGCAATCTCCAGGGGGGTAATGAAAAACTGTTTTTT,CASNLQGGNEKLFF
TRBJ2-1,NA,TRBV29-1,TRBD2,TGCAGCGGACGAATAGCGGGGGGTACCTACAATGAGCAGTTCTTC,CSGRIAGGTYNEQFF
TRBJ2-6,NA,TRBV18,NA,TGTGCCAGCTCGCGCGGGTGGGGGGCCAACGTCCTGACTTTC,CASSRGWGANVLTF
TRBJ2-2,NA,TRBV10-2,NA,TGCGCCAGCACTCAGACAGCCAGCGGGGAGCTGTTTTTT,CASTQTASGELFF
TRBJ1-1,NA,TRBV4-2,NA,TGTGCCAGCAGCCAAGGAGTACAGAGACACTCCACTGAAGCTTTCTTT,CASSQGVQRHSTEAFF
TRBJ2-1,NA,TRBV3-1/TRBV3-2,NA,TGTGCCAGCAGTGTAGGAGTCTACAATGAGCAGTTCTTC,CASSVGVYNEQFF
TRBJ1-1,NA,TRBV30,NA,TGTGCCTGGAGTGCTGGCATGGAAGCTTTCTTT,CAWSAGMEAFF
TRBJ1-1,NA,TRBV7-6,NA,TGTGCCAGCAGCTCTGGGGGGACTGAAGCTTTCTTT,CASSSGGTEAFF
TRBJ2-7,NA,TRBV4-1,NA,TGCGCCAGCAGCCAAGCAGGGTCTCCCTACGAGCAGTACTTC,CASSQAGSPYEQYF
TRBJ2-1,NA,TRBV27,NA,TGTGCCAGCAGTTGGGGCTATGAGCAGTTCTTC,CASSWGYEQFF
TRBJ1-6,once,TRBV14,NA,TGTGCCAGCAGCCAAGCCATGGGGAGTTCACCCCTCCACTTT,CASSQAMGSSPLHF
TRBJ2-1,once,TRBV5-1,TRBD2,TGCGCCAGCAGCTTGTCGGGGGGTGGCGATGAGCAGTTCTTC,CASSLSGGGDEQFF
TRBJ1-2,once,TRBV5-6,NA,TGTGCCAGCAGCCATAGTGGAGGTGGCTACACCTTC,CASSHSGGGYTF
TRBJ2-5,NA,TRBV5-1,TRBD1,TGCGCCAGCAGCTTGTCGGGACAGGGGGAGACCCAGTACTTC,CASSLSGQGETQYF
TRBJ2-3,NA,TRBV19,TRBD1,TGTGCCAGTAGTTCCTTAGACAGGGTTTACACAGATACGCAGTATTTT,CASSSLDRVYTDTQYF
TRBJ1-1,once,TRBV6-5,TRBD1,TGTGCCAGCAGTATCCGACAGGGTCTGAACACTGAAGCTTTCTTT,CASSIRQGLNTEAFF
TRBJ2-5,NA,TRBV7-9,TRBD2,TGTGCCAGCAGCTTAAGTCGAGCGGGGCAAGAGACCCAGTACTTC,CASSLSRAGQETQYF
TRBJ1-2,few,TRBV12-5,NA,TGTGCTAGCGCCCAGTACTATGGCTACACCTTC,CASAQYYGYTF
TRBJ1-2,NA,TRBV2,NA,TGTGCCAGCGATTACCTATTGAATGGCTACACCTTC,CASDYLLNGYTF
TRBJ2-7,NA,TRBV4-1,NA,TGCGCCAGCAGCCAATCGCGGAGCTCCTACGAGCAGTACTTC,CASSQSRSSYEQYF
TRBJ2-1,NA,TRBV6-6,NA,TGTGCCAGCAGTTATGGGTCAAGACAGAAGGATGAGCAGTTCTTC,CASSYGSRQKDEQFF
TRBJ2-7,NA,TRBV5-4,NA,TGTGCCAGCAGCTTGGCCGGGCAGGGGTTCTACGAGCAGTACTTC,CASSLAGQGFYEQYF
TRBJ2-2,NA,TRBV10-3,NA,TGTGCCATCACCGGGAACACCGGGGAGCTGTTTTTT,CAITGNTGELFF
TRBJ2-5,once,TRBV6-5,TRBD2,TGTGCCAGCAGTTGGGGAGGGGAGCACGAGACCCAGTACTTC,CASSWGGEHETQYF